The rows below give T cell receptor beta chains drawn from one sample of a study of Graves' ophthalmopathy and Graves' hyperthyroidism. TCRdb passed the multiplex PCR reads through MiXCR, listing each CDR3 protein once. The table records over 150,000 distinct CDR3 sequences, more than 30% of them present only once. The sequencing input was peripheral blood. All receptors come from a woman in her forties with Graves' ophthalmopathy. The CDR3 runs from the conserved cysteine through the conserved F or W. The order of the fields is J gene, D gene, V gene, clone size, CDR3 DNA, CDR3 protein. The D gene is left open where the match is weak. Clone sizes are given selectively: once, few, many, or a class where the clone is expanded.

j_gene: TRBJ2-7; d_gene: TRBD2; v_gene: TRBV28; abundance: few; CDR3nt: TGTGCCAGCAGCTCCTTGAGCGAACTAGCGGGAGGCTACGAGCAGTACTTC; CDR3aa: CASSSLSELAGGYEQYF
j_gene: TRBJ2-7; d_gene: TRBD1; v_gene: TRBV7-2; abundance: many; CDR3nt: TGTGCCAGCAGCCCTGGACAGGGGTTGGACGAGCAGTACTTC; CDR3aa: CASSPGQGLDEQYF
j_gene: TRBJ1-1; d_gene: TRBD1; v_gene: TRBV19; abundance: many; CDR3nt: TGTGCCAGTAGGAGTGGACAGGGAGGGAGAAGCACTGAAGCTTTCTTT; CDR3aa: CASRSGQGGRSTEAFF
j_gene: TRBJ2-2; d_gene: NA; v_gene: TRBV6-5; abundance: many; CDR3nt: TGTGCCAGCAGGACACTAGACACCGGGGAGCTGTTTTTT; CDR3aa: CASRTLDTGELFF
j_gene: TRBJ2-7; d_gene: TRBD2; v_gene: TRBV20-1; abundance: many; CDR3nt: TGCAGTGCTAGCGCCCTGACTAGCGGGGGCTCCTACGAGCAGTACTTC; CDR3aa: CSASALTSGGSYEQYF
j_gene: TRBJ2-2; d_gene: NA; v_gene: TRBV6-1; abundance: NA; CDR3nt: TGTGCCAGCAGAGCTGGGACTCTCGGAAACACCGGGGAGCTGTTTTTT; CDR3aa: CASRAGTLGNTGELFF
j_gene: TRBJ2-5; d_gene: TRBD2; v_gene: TRBV11-2; abundance: many; CDR3nt: TGTGCCAGCAGCTTACTAGCGGGGGCCCAAGAGACCCAGTACTTC; CDR3aa: CASSLLAGAQETQYF
j_gene: TRBJ2-7; d_gene: TRBD2; v_gene: TRBV7-2; abundance: NA; CDR3nt: TGTGCCAGCAGCCGGGGAGGGTTGGAGTCCTACGAGCAGTACTTC; CDR3aa: CASSRGGLESYEQYF
j_gene: TRBJ1-1; d_gene: NA; v_gene: TRBV6-5; abundance: many; CDR3nt: TGTGCCAGCAGACGTTCACAGGGTACAGCTGAAGCTTTCTTT; CDR3aa: CASRRSQGTAEAFF
j_gene: TRBJ2-4; d_gene: NA; v_gene: TRBV29-1; abundance: NA; CDR3nt: TGCAGCGTTGAAGGAGGGGCCAAAAACATTCAGTACTTC; CDR3aa: CSVEGGAKNIQYF
j_gene: TRBJ1-1; d_gene: TRBD1; v_gene: TRBV6-2/TRBV6-3; abundance: NA; CDR3nt: TGTGCCAGCAGTCCTAAACTGAGGGACAGTTGGTCTTCCCAAAACACTGAAGCTTTCTTT; CDR3aa: CASSPKLRDSWSSQNTEAFF
j_gene: TRBJ2-5; d_gene: NA; v_gene: TRBV3-1; abundance: NA; CDR3nt: TGTGCCAGCAGTCAGAGTAGAGAGACCCAGTACTTC; CDR3aa: CASSQSRETQYF
j_gene: TRBJ1-5; d_gene: NA; v_gene: TRBV6-1; abundance: NA; CDR3nt: TGTGCCAGCACCCTGAAGTGGCAGGGCGATAATCAGCCCCAGCATTTT; CDR3aa: CASTLKWQGDNQPQHF
j_gene: TRBJ1-5; d_gene: NA; v_gene: TRBV6-2/TRBV6-3; abundance: many; CDR3nt: TGTGCCAGCAGTTACGGGGCGGGCGCTCCCCAGCATTTT; CDR3aa: CASSYGAGAPQHF
j_gene: TRBJ1-5; d_gene: NA; v_gene: TRBV24-1; abundance: NA; CDR3nt: TGTGCCACCAGTCAAGTAAATCAGCCCCAGCATTTT; CDR3aa: CATSQVNQPQHF
j_gene: TRBJ2-7; d_gene: NA; v_gene: TRBV6-2/TRBV6-3; abundance: many; CDR3nt: TGTGCCAGCAGCGGCGGGCGGGTGACGCACTTC; CDR3aa: CASSGGRVTHF
j_gene: TRBJ1-5; d_gene: NA; v_gene: TRBV7-2; abundance: many; CDR3nt: TGTGCCAGCAGCGCCTCAAGAGGTCAGCCCCAGCATTTT; CDR3aa: CASSASRGQPQHF
j_gene: TRBJ1-2; d_gene: NA; v_gene: TRBV5-1; abundance: many; CDR3nt: TGCGCCAGCAGCTTGGATTCCCTATATGGCTACACCTTC; CDR3aa: CASSLDSLYGYTF
j_gene: TRBJ1-6; d_gene: NA; v_gene: TRBV2; abundance: NA; CDR3nt: TGTGCCAGCAGAAAGGGGAGCTCCTATAATTCACCCCTCCACTTT; CDR3aa: CASRKGSSYNSPLHF
j_gene: TRBJ2-5; d_gene: TRBD1; v_gene: TRBV6-1; abundance: NA; CDR3nt: TGTGCCAGCAGCCGGGCAGGGGGCATTGGAGAGACCCAGTACTTC; CDR3aa: CASSRAGGIGETQYF
j_gene: TRBJ1-2; d_gene: TRBD1; v_gene: TRBV28; abundance: many; CDR3nt: TGTGCCAGCAGTTTACCCGGACAGGGCGGTCGGTATGGCTACACCTTC; CDR3aa: CASSLPGQGGRYGYTF
j_gene: TRBJ1-5; d_gene: TRBD1; v_gene: TRBV6-5; abundance: NA; CDR3nt: TGTGCCAGCAGTTTTATCAGGGGGCGGCATCAGCCCCAGCATTTT; CDR3aa: CASSFIRGRHQPQHF
j_gene: TRBJ1-5; d_gene: NA; v_gene: TRBV28; abundance: NA; CDR3nt: TGTGCCAGCAGTTTATGGGACAACAATCAGCCCCAGCATTTT; CDR3aa: CASSLWDNNQPQHF
j_gene: TRBJ2-7; d_gene: NA; v_gene: TRBV6-1; abundance: few; CDR3nt: TGTGCCAGCAGTGAAGCGGGACGGCCGGTCAGGCAGTACTTC; CDR3aa: CASSEAGRPVRQYF
j_gene: TRBJ1-2; d_gene: NA; v_gene: TRBV12-3/TRBV12-4; abundance: few; CDR3nt: TGTGCCAGCAGTCCGCCCGGTGGGGTGGAGGGCTATGGCTACACCTTC; CDR3aa: CASSPPGGVEGYGYTF
j_gene: TRBJ1-1; d_gene: TRBD1; v_gene: TRBV5-1; abundance: many; CDR3nt: TGCGCCAGCAGCTCGGAGACAGGGCTTGAAGCTTTCTTT; CDR3aa: CASSSETGLEAFF
j_gene: TRBJ2-7; d_gene: NA; v_gene: TRBV7-2; abundance: many; CDR3nt: TGTGCCAGCAGCTTAGTTGGCGGCGATTCCTACGAGCAGTACTTC; CDR3aa: CASSLVGGDSYEQYF
j_gene: TRBJ2-7; d_gene: TRBD1; v_gene: TRBV7-8; abundance: many; CDR3nt: TGTGCCAGCAGATCCCCGGGACAGTCATACGAGCAGTACTTC; CDR3aa: CASRSPGQSYEQYF
j_gene: TRBJ1-6; d_gene: NA; v_gene: TRBV15; abundance: NA; CDR3nt: TGTGCCACCAGCAGAGAACAGTTTGGTAATTCACCCCTCCACTTT; CDR3aa: CATSREQFGNSPLHF
j_gene: TRBJ1-1; d_gene: NA; v_gene: TRBV7-2; abundance: NA; CDR3nt: TGTGCCAGCGACAACCAAGGGTACACTGAAGCTTTCTTT; CDR3aa: CASDNQGYTEAFF
j_gene: TRBJ1-2; d_gene: NA; v_gene: TRBV7-9; abundance: many; CDR3nt: TGTGCCAGCAGCTTAAGTGGGGCCAGTGGCTACACCTTC; CDR3aa: CASSLSGASGYTF
j_gene: TRBJ1-6; d_gene: NA; v_gene: TRBV28; abundance: NA; CDR3nt: TGTGCCAGTGGCCAGGGAAAGAATTCACCCCTCCACTTT; CDR3aa: CASGQGKNSPLHF
j_gene: TRBJ1-2; d_gene: NA; v_gene: TRBV7-2; abundance: NA; CDR3nt: TGTGCCAGCAGCCCCGACCCCAGGGGCTATGGCTACACCTTC; CDR3aa: CASSPDPRGYGYTF
j_gene: TRBJ1-1; d_gene: NA; v_gene: TRBV7-9; abundance: NA; CDR3nt: TGTGCCAGCAGCGCAATCAGACAGGACACTGAAGCTTTCTTT; CDR3aa: CASSAIRQDTEAFF
j_gene: TRBJ2-7; d_gene: TRBD2; v_gene: TRBV6-1; abundance: NA; CDR3nt: TGTGCCAGCAGCCAAGGACTAGCGAGTGGTTACGAGCAGTACTTC; CDR3aa: CASSQGLASGYEQYF
j_gene: TRBJ2-7; d_gene: NA; v_gene: TRBV28; abundance: NA; CDR3nt: TGTGCCAGCAAGGTGGGGGGCGACTACGAGCAGTACTTC; CDR3aa: CASKVGGDYEQYF
j_gene: TRBJ2-7; d_gene: NA; v_gene: TRBV28; abundance: few; CDR3nt: TGTGCCAGCAGTTTCCTTGGTGGTTCAAGGTATCATGAGTACTTC; CDR3aa: CASSFLGGSRYHEYF